Shown below are 30 T cell receptor beta chains from a single sample sequenced in a study of control samples from healthy donors and cancer patients. Sequencing was performed with immunoSEQ multiplex PCR; in TCRdb, only in-frame clones are kept and a portion is missing. Of around 90,000 clones in the sample, around four fifths were seen once. Sequencing used blood. These receptors all stem from a man aged 25-40 years in good health.

The table lists this clone with a count of one. The chain joins TRBV12-5 to TRBJ1-3; D gene unclear. The CDR3 sequence is 17 residues long. Trimming shortened V by 1 base and J by 0 bases, and 13 bases separated the two germline ends. Looked up from germline, CDR1 is LGHNT and CDR2 is FRNRAP. Here the CDR3 DNA reads TGTGCTAGTGGTTTGGGATCTTCCTCTTTCTCTGGAAACACCATATATTTT. It yields the protein CASGLGSSSFSGNTIYF.

The chain uses TRBV25-1 and TRBJ2-5, with 8 bases fitting TRBD1. V lost 4 bases, J lost 4 bases, and 8 bases stayed unmatched. The CDR3 is 15 residues long. CDR1 is MGHDK, CDR2 SYGVNS, per germline. The DNA of the CDR3 is TGTGCCAGCAGTGCGATCGACAGGGGAAGAGAGACCCAGTACTTC. It yields the protein CASSAIDRGRETQYF.

The chain combines TRBV11-2 with TRBJ2-1, with D unclear. The CDR3 sequence is 14 residues long. Germline V gene data show CDR1 as SGHAT and CDR2 as FQNNGV. The V and J ends lost 0 bases and 12 bases respectively, with 15 bases between them. The CDR3 DNA sequence: TGTGCCAGCAGCTTAGATGTGATCTTATGGATGCAGTTCTTC. It is translated as CASSLDVILWMQFF. Supplemented by reference TRBV11-2 and TRBJ2-1, the full variable domain reads EAGVAQSPRYKIIEKRQSVAFWCNPISGHATLYWYQQILGQGPKLLIQFQNNGVVDDSQLPKDRFSAERLKGVDSTLKIQPAKLEDSAVYLCASSLDVILWMQFFGPGTRLTVL.

This chain joins TRBV5-1 and TRBJ2-3; D is undetermined. Trimming cost V 5 bases and J 0 bases, with 10 bases left between them. Germline values: CDR1 SGHRS, CDR2 YFSETQ. This CDR3 contains 14 residues. CDR3 amino acids: CASRTDGSTDTQYF. CDR3 sequence (DNA): TGCGCCAGCAGAACGGATGGTAGCACAGATACGCAGTATTTT. The variable domain in full, with the rest retrieved from reference TRBV5-1 and TRBJ2-3, is KAGVTQTPRYLIKTRGQQVTLSCSPISGHRSVSWYQQTPGQGLQFLFEYFSETQRNKGNFPGRFSGRQFSNSRSEMNVSTLELGDSALYLCASRTDGSTDTQYFGPGTRLTVL.

The V call is TRBV3-1 (or the pseudogene TRBV3-2), the J call TRBJ2-1; 10 bases fit TRBD2. J gave up 6 bases and V 4 bases, and 6 bases lay outside the gene matches. CDR1 and CDR2 (germline): LGHDT, YNNKEL (reference sequence). The CDR3 is 15 amino acids. CDR3 sequence (DNA): TGTGCCAGCAGCCTCTCTAGCGGGGGTATCAATGAGCAGTTCTTC. Encoded protein: CASSLSSGGINEQFF.

This clone was recorded only once. The chain combines TRBV12-5 with TRBJ1-6; TRBD1 aligns across 11 bases. Trimming removed 4 bases from V and 10 bases from J; junction bases left unmatched: 6. CDR3 length equals 15 residues. Germline CDR1 and CDR2: LGHNT and FRNRAP. The DNA of the CDR3 is TGTGCTAGTGGTTCCGCCGGGACAGGGGGATCACCCCTCCACTTT. It is translated as CASGSAGTGGSPLHF. The variable domain in full, completed from reference TRBV12-5 and TRBJ1-6, reads DARVTQTPRHKVTEMGQEVTMRCQPILGHNTVFWYRQTMMQGLELLAYFRNRAPLDDSGMPKDRFSAEMPDATLATLKIQPSEPRDSAVYFCASGSAGTGGSPLHFGNGTRLTVT.

J is TRBJ2-2 and V is TRBV3-1 (or the pseudogene TRBV3-2), with 9 bases fitting TRBD1. V trimming: 4 bases; J trimming: 4 bases; junction bases outside the gene matches: 4. CDR1 LGHDT and CDR2 YNNKEL come from the germline V gene (reference sequence). The CDR3 is 15 residues long. CDR3 loop: CASSPRTGVTGELFF. CDR3 sequence (DNA): TGTGCCAGCAGCCCTAGGACAGGGGTCACCGGGGAGCTGTTTTTT.

V usage is TRBV27 and J usage is TRBJ2-2; 7 nucleotides align to TRBD2. J gave up 4 bases and V 6 bases, and 5 bases lay outside the gene matches. CDR3 size: 14 residues. Germline V gene sequence: CDR1 MNHEY, CDR2 SMNVEV (reference sequence). CDR3 sequence reads: CASRVGGGTGELFF. The CDR3 nucleotides read TGTGCCAGCAGAGTGGGGGGGGGCACCGGGGAGCTGTTTTTT.

This rearrangement joins TRBV2 to TRBJ2-2; D is unclear. There are 17 residues in the CDR3. From germline, CDR1 is SNHLY and CDR2 FYNNEI. Trimming pared 5 bases from V and 2 bases from J, leaving 18 bases between. CDR3 residues: CASSKSVSADNTGELFF. DNA for the CDR3: TGTGCCAGCAGTAAAAGCGTATCGGCAGACAACACCGGGGAGCTGTTTTTT. Together with reference TRBV2 and TRBJ2-2, the CDR3 gives the full variable domain: EPEVTQTPSHQVTQMGQEVILRCVPISNHLYFYWYRQILGQKVEFLVSFYNNEISEKSEIFDDQFSVERPDGSNFTLKIRSTKLEDSAMYFCASSKSVSADNTGELFFGEGSRLTVL.

V and J are TRBV12-3 or TRBV12-4 and TRBJ2-2; the D gene is possibly TRBD2 (5 bases). The CDR3 extends over 13 amino acids. Trimming pared 1 base from V and 7 bases from J, leaving 7 bases between. This CDR3 reads CASSLVRDGELFF. The CDR3 DNA is TGTGCCAGCAGTTTAGTGAGGGACGGGGAGCTGTTTTTT.

The rearrangement joins TRBV6-1 to TRBJ1-2; D is ambiguous. The germline gives CDR1 MNHNS, CDR2 SASEGT. This CDR3 comprises 13 residues. V gave up 3 bases and J gave up 6 bases, with 11 bases separating them. CDR3 DNA: TGTGCCAGCAGTGAGGAGGGTACAAATGGCTACACCTTC. Encoded protein: CASSEEGTNGYTF.

This clone was found many times. V and J are TRBV2 and TRBJ2-1; 10 nucleotides align to TRBD1. V was pared by 6 bases and J by 5 bases, with 4 bases of the junction left unmatched. This CDR3 spans 14 amino acids. The V gene's germline CDR1 is SNHLY and CDR2 FYNNEI. Written as DNA, the CDR3 is TGTGCCAGCAGAGACAGGGGGCCGAACAATGAGCAGTTCTTC. This gives the protein CASRDRGPNNEQFF.

J is TRBJ1-5 and V is TRBV6-4; maybe TRBD1 (5 bases). V gave up 0 bases and J gave up 0 bases, with 15 bases separating them. Germline V lookup: CDR1 MRHNA, CDR2 SNTAGT. The CDR3 contains 18 residues. This chain's CDR3 is CASSDSTECLYSNQPQHF. The CDR3 region has the DNA TGTGCCAGCAGTGACTCGACAGAATGTCTTTATAGCAATCAGCCCCAGCATTTT.

The chain recombines TRBV23-1 with TRBJ2-1, with 8 bases matching TRBD1. TRBV23-1 is identified as an open reading frame with a role that is uncertain. With 5 bases clipped from V and 4 bases from J, the junction kept 4 bases outside the gene matches. CDR3 size: 14 residues. This chain's CDR3 is CASSGQGAYNEQFF. The CDR3 DNA follows: TGCGCCAGCAGTGGGCAGGGGGCGTACAATGAGCAGTTCTTC.

This clone was counted once. This chain links TRBV6-5 with TRBJ1-5, with D uncertain. Trimming took 2 bases from V and 0 from J, leaving 5 bases between them. Germline CDR1 MNHEY, CDR2 SVGAGI. CDR3 length equals 14 residues. The CDR3 loop is CASSYKVSNQPQHF. In nucleotides, the CDR3 is TGTGCCAGCAGTTACAAGGTTAGCAATCAGCCCCAGCATTTT.

The chain carries TRBV30 and TRBJ1-1; TRBD1 aligns across 7 bases. CDR3 length: 12 amino acids. Germline V gene lookup returns CDR1 GTSNPN and CDR2 SVGIG (reference sequence). V shed 5 bases and J 4 bases; nucleotides not matched to a gene: 4. Here the CDR3 DNA reads TGTGCCTGGGCGACAGGGACCACTGAAGCTTTCTTT. Translating it yields CAWATGTTEAFF. The variable domain in full, with the rest retrieved from reference TRBV30 and TRBJ1-1, is SQTIHQWPATLVQPVGSPLSLECTVEGTSNPNLYWYRQAAGRGLQLLFYSVGIGQISSEVPQNLSASRPQDRQFILSSKKLLLSDSGFYLCAWATGTTEAFFGQGTRLTVV.

This clone has just one count. CDR3 amino acids: CASSIGWQGGNEQFF. As DNA, the CDR3 is TGTGCCAGTAGTATAGGGTGGCAGGGGGGTAATGAGCAGTTCTTC. V is TRBV19 and J is TRBJ2-1, with D perhaps TRBD1 (7 bases). V lost 1 base to trimming and J lost 7 bases, with 14 bases between them. Germline loops: CDR1 LNHDA, CDR2 SQIVND (reference sequence). The CDR3 runs 15 residues.

The CDR3 DNA sequence: TGTGCCAGCAGCAACCGTAGAAAACTAGCGGGGGTCACCTACGAGCAGTACTTC. This gives the protein CASSNRRKLAGVTYEQYF. This chain joins TRBV21-1 and TRBJ2-7; the table's D call TRBD2 went unverified against the DNA. TRBV21-1 represents a pseudogene. This CDR3 has 18 amino acids.

The chain combines TRBV6-1 with TRBJ1-2, with 12 bases lining up with TRBD1. The V gene end was trimmed by 3 bases and the J gene end by 11 bases; junction bases not matched to a gene: 7. CDR3 length equals 14 residues. Germline CDR1 and CDR2: MNHNS and SASEGT. The CDR3: CASSDGTGGLGYTF. The DNA for the CDR3 is TGTGCCAGCAGTGACGGGACAGGGGGCCTTGGATACACCTTC.

The V and J genes are TRBV5-4 and TRBJ2-2; 8 bases are a match to TRBD1. Germline CDR1 SGHNT, CDR2 YYREEE (reference sequence). J gave up 5 bases and V 1 base, and 4 bases lay outside the gene matches. The CDR3 consists of 15 residues. CDR3 nucleotide sequence: TGTGCCAGCAGCTTGCAGGGGGCGCAAACCGGGGAGCTGTTTTTT. It yields the protein CASSLQGAQTGELFF.

This clone was seen at least ten times. This chain connects TRBV6-4 to TRBJ1-1; D uncertain. The CDR3 has 13 residues. V was shortened by 4 bases and J by 1 base, with 7 bases between the two germline ends. In germline, CDR1 is MRHNA, CDR2 SNTAGT. The CDR3 is CASSVSANTEAFF. The CDR3 coding sequence is TGTGCCAGCAGTGTCAGCGCGAACACTGAAGCTTTCTTT.

This chain joins TRBV11-2 and TRBJ1-2; D may be TRBD1 (6 bases). The CDR3 is made up of 12 amino acids. The germline V gene has CDR1 SGHAT and CDR2 FQNNGV. The V end lost 4 bases, the J end lost 8 bases, and 11 bases lay between the germline ends. As DNA, the CDR3 is TGTGCCAGCAGCTCCCCACAGGGCGGCTACACCTTC. Translated, it gives CASSSPQGGYTF. Full variable domain (remainder filled in from reference TRBV11-2 and TRBJ1-2): EAGVAQSPRYKIIEKRQSVAFWCNPISGHATLYWYQQILGQGPKLLIQFQNNGVVDDSQLPKDRFSAERLKGVDSTLKIQPAKLEDSAVYLCASSSPQGGYTFGSGTRLTVV.

The rearrangement uses TRBV28 and TRBJ1-4; D may be TRBD1 (5 bases). Per the germline V gene, CDR1 is MDHEN and CDR2 is SYDVKM. Deletions cut 3 bases from V and 3 bases from J, with 14 bases between. This CDR3 has 16 residues. The CDR3 bases are TGTGCCAGCAGTTTTTTAGGGGCCTGGGCTAATGAAAAACTGTTTTTT. Its translation: CASSFLGAWANEKLFF.

J is TRBJ2-3 and V is TRBV7-9; 11 bases match TRBD2. The CDR3 has 16 amino acids. Per the germline V gene, CDR1 is SEHNR and CDR2 is FQNEAQ (reference sequence). J gave up 6 bases and V 5 bases, and 10 bases lay outside the gene matches. The CDR3 protein is CASSTGLADSLDTQYF. The CDR3 region has the DNA TGTGCCAGCAGCACGGGACTAGCGGACTCTTTGGATACGCAGTATTTT.

This clone occurred once. This sequence joins TRBV27 and TRBJ2-7, with D possibly matching TRBD2 (7 bases). This CDR3 region has 13 residues. Germline CDR1 reads MNHEY; CDR2 reads SMNVEV (reference sequence). V was cut by 5 bases and J by 7 bases, with 15 bases left in between. The CDR3: CASSLGGLGEQYF. CDR3 in DNA: TGTGCCAGCAGTCTGGGGGGGCTGGGGGAGCAGTACTTC.

This clone is a singleton in its sample. The chain combines TRBV27 with TRBJ2-7; D gene uncertain. Germline V CDR1 and CDR2: MNHEY, SMNVEV (reference sequence). Trimming left V 4 bases short and J 3 bases short, with 13 bases between. The CDR3 has 14 residues. The CDR3 reads CASSSAGKFYEQYF. CDR3 DNA: TGTGCCAGCAGTTCGGCAGGAAAGTTCTACGAGCAGTACTTC.

The CDR3 here is CASSSSMWGYEQYF. CDR3 DNA sequence: TGTGCCAGCAGCTCCTCCATGTGGGGCTACGAGCAGTACTTC. The V gene is TRBV7-2, the J gene TRBJ2-7; D gene ambiguous. CDR1 and CDR2 from the germline V gene are SGHTA and FQGNSA. The CDR3 is 14 residues long. Trimming pared 4 bases from V and 3 bases from J, leaving 13 bases between.

J is TRBJ1-2 and V is TRBV5-6, with D tentatively TRBD1 (6 bases). Germline assignment: CDR1 SGHDT and CDR2 YYEEEE. V was clipped by 6 bases and J by 8 bases, with 17 bases between them. The CDR3 has 13 residues. CDR3 sequence (DNA): TGTGCCAGCAACCCGGCGGGGGCAGGGGGCTACACCTTC. This gives the protein CASNPAGAGGYTF.

The chain has TRBV19 and TRBJ1-1; D gene uncertain. Germline V gene data show CDR1 as LNHDA and CDR2 as SQIVND (reference sequence). The CDR3 sequence is 12 residues long. Deletions cut 6 bases from V and 1 base from J, with 6 bases between. CDR3 loop: CASRAGNTEAFF. In nucleotides, the CDR3 is TGTGCCAGTAGGGCAGGGAACACTGAAGCTTTCTTT. Full variable domain (rest looked up from reference TRBV19 and TRBJ1-1): DGGITQSPKYLFRKEGQNVTLSCEQNLNHDAMYWYRQDPGQGLRLIYYSQIVNDFQKGDIAEGYSVSREKKESFPLTVTSAQKNPTAFYLCASRAGNTEAFFGQGTRLTVV.

This clone was recorded once. The chain employs TRBV24-1 and TRBJ2-1, with D hard to call. This CDR3 comprises 14 residues. Trimming took off 3 bases at V and 1 base at J, with 6 bases between the two ends. Per germline, CDR1 KGHDR and CDR2 SFDVKD. The chain's CDR3 is CATSDGQSYNEQFF. The CDR3, as DNA: TGTGCCACCAGTGATGGGCAGTCCTACAATGAGCAGTTCTTC.